These 10 T cell receptor beta chains were sequenced from one sample in a study of T-cell memory formation after mild COVID-19. TCRdb re-called the 5' RACE reads through MiXCR, storing one row per CDR3 protein. The data show 540,000 or so distinct CDR3 sequences, just over 20% seen once. Sequencing was performed on PBMCs or a T cell subset sorted from them (not recorded which). Receptors originate from an adult woman who had mild COVID-19 (a few samples of this study predate the infection). Cell type and time point are not known.

V gene TRBV10-3 combines with J gene TRBJ2-3; a weak D match, TRBD2 (7 bases). Germline V gene sequence: CDR1 ENHRY, CDR2 SYGVKD. This CDR3 has 15 amino acids. V lost 3 bases and J 4 bases, leaving 14 bases between the germline ends. Here the CDR3 reads CAISEWGGQADTQYF. In DNA form, the CDR3 reads TGTGCCATCAGTGAATGGGGGGGGCAGGCAGATACGCAGTATTTT.

This clonotype was recorded only once. V usage is TRBV24-1 and J usage is TRBJ2-2; possible D gene TRBD1, 6 bases. Deletions cut 3 bases from V and 0 bases from J, with 7 bases between. Germline V gene data show CDR1 as KGHDR and CDR2 as SFDVKD. This CDR3 is 15 amino acids long. CDR3 coding DNA: TGTGCCACCAGTGATGGGGACACGAACACCGGGGAGCTGTTTTTT. Amino acid sequence: CATSDGDTNTGELFF.

This clonotype has a count of ten or more. This chain links TRBV20-1 with TRBJ2-7; 11 bases fit TRBD1. The V and J ends lost 3 bases and 0 bases, in that order; junction bases with no gene match: 10. Per germline, CDR1 DFQATT and CDR2 SNEGSKA (reference sequence). The CDR3 has 17 residues. The CDR3 spells CSARAGTGGRFSYEQYF. In DNA, the CDR3 is TGCAGTGCTAGGGCCGGGACAGGGGGACGATTCTCCTACGAGCAGTACTTC.

V is TRBV9 and J is TRBJ1-4; 9 bases match TRBD1. CDR3 length: 16 amino acids. Trimming cost V 3 bases and J 7 bases; bases outside gene matches: 10. Germline V gene data show CDR1 as SGDLS and CDR2 as YYNGEE. Here the CDR3 reads CASSATLGQGTEKLFF. The CDR3 bases are TGTGCCAGCAGCGCAACCCTCGGACAGGGGACTGAAAAACTGTTTTTT.

The V gene is TRBV12-3 or TRBV12-4, the J gene TRBJ2-3; a weak D match, TRBD2 (6 bases). This CDR3 region has 14 residues. The ends were cut back, 5 bases at V and 1 base at J, with 10 bases in the middle. CDR3 sequence (DNA): TGTGCCAGCAGTCCGGCTAGCGGCACAGATACGCAGTATTTT. This codes for CASSPASGTDTQYF.

This clonotype was observed a handful of times. This chain connects TRBV7-2 to TRBJ2-5, with D tentatively TRBD2 (6 bases). CDR1 and CDR2 from the germline V gene are SGHTA and FQGNSA. With 5 bases removed from V and 2 bases from J, the gap between germline ends came to 12 bases. This CDR3 comprises 14 residues. The CDR3 bases are TGTGCCAGCAGCCCGACTAGTTTACAAGAGACCCAGTACTTC. Translating gives CASSPTSLQETQYF. The full variable domain, with the rest looked up from reference TRBV7-2 and TRBJ2-5, is GAGVSQSPSNKVTEKGKDVELRCDPISGHTALYWYRQSLGQGLEFLIYFQGNSAPDKSGLPSDRFSAERTGGSVSTLTIQRTQQEDSAVYLCASSPTSLQETQYFGPGTRLLVL.

This clonotype was counted between two and nine times. The V gene is TRBV6-2 or TRBV6-3, the J gene TRBJ2-5; 7 bases match TRBD1. The germline gives CDR1 MNHEY, CDR2 SVGEGT. Unmatched junction bases numbered 0, after V lost 5 bases and J lost 3 bases. CDR3 length: 12 residues. CDR3 in DNA: TGTGCCAGCAGTGACAGGGAAGAGACCCAGTACTTC. It encodes CASSDREETQYF.

This clonotype was seen more than once but under ten times. The chain recombines TRBV29-1 with TRBJ2-5; D is tentatively TRBD1 or TRBD2 (5 bases each). The CDR3 has 12 amino acids. Looked up from germline, CDR1 is SQVTM and CDR2 is ANQGSEA. V was trimmed by 7 bases and J by 5 bases, leaving 14 bases between them. In DNA, the CDR3 is TGCAGCGCTGTGTGGGACCGGGAGACCCAGTACTTC. This translates into CSAVWDRETQYF.

This clonotype has only a few counts. V is TRBV6-6 and J is TRBJ2-7, with TRBD2 matching 14 bases. The CDR3 extends over 14 amino acids. Germline CDR1 is MNHNY and CDR2 is SVGAGI (reference sequence). V shed 6 bases, J shed 6 bases, and the junction held 4 bases outside the gene matches. CDR3 amino acids: CASRTSGGASEQYF. The CDR3 DNA sequence: TGTGCCAGCAGGACTAGCGGGGGGGCTTCCGAGCAGTACTTC.

This rearrangement joins TRBV18 to TRBJ2-3; a possible D gene is TRBD2 (6 bases). The V gene's germline CDR1 is KGHSH and CDR2 LQKENI. This CDR3 has 16 residues. V was cut by 0 bases and J by 2 bases, with 12 bases left in between. The CDR3 DNA reads TGTGCCAGCTCACCACCGGGACTGGCATACACAGATACGCAGTATTTT. This sequence encodes CASSPPGLAYTDTQYF.